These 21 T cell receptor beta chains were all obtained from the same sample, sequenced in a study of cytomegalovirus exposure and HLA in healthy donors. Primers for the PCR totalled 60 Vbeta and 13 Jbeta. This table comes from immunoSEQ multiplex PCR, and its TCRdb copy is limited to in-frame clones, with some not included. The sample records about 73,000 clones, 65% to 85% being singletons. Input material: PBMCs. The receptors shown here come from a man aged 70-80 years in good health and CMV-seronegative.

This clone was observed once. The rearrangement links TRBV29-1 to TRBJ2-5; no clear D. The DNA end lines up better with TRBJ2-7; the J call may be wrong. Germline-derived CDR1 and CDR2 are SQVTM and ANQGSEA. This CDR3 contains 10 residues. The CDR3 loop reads CSVGVHEQYF. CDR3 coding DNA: TGCAGCGTTGGCGTCCACGAGCAGTACTTC.

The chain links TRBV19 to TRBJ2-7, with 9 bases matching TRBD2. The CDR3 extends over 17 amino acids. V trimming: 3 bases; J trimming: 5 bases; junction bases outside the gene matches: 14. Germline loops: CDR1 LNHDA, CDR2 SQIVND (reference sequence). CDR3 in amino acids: CASSIRHVASGMHEQYF. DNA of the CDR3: TGTGCCAGTAGTATCCGCCATGTGGCTAGCGGGATGCACGAGCAGTACTTC.

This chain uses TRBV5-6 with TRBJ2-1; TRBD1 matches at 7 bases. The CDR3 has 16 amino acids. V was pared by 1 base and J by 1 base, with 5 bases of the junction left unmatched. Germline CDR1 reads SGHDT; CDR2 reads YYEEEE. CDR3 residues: CASSLNRGLSYNEQFF. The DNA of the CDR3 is TGTGCCAGCAGCTTGAACAGGGGCCTGTCCTACAATGAGCAGTTCTTC.

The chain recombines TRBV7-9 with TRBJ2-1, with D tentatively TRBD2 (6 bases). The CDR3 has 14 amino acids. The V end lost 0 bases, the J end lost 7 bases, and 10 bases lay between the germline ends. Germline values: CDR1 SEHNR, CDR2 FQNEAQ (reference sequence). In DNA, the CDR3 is TGTGCCAGCAGCTTAGCAGCCGGGGGAAATGAGCAGTTCTTC. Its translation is CASSLAAGGNEQFF.

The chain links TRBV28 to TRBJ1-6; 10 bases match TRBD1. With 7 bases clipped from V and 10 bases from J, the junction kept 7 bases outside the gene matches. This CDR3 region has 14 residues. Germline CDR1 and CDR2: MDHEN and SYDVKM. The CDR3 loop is CASTRDRGASPLHF. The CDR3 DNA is TGTGCCAGCACTCGGGACAGGGGCGCGTCACCCCTCCACTTT. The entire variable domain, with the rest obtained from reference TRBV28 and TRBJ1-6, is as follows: DVKVTQSSRYLVKRTGEKVFLECVQDMDHENMFWYRQDPGLGLRLIYFSYDVKMKEKGDIPEGYSVSREKKERFSLILESASTNQTSMYLCASTRDRGASPLHFGNGTRLTVT.

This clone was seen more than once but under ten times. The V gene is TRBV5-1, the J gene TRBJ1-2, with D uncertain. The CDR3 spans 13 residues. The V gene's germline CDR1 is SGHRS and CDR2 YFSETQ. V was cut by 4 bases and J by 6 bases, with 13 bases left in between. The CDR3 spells CASSKTGLDGYTF. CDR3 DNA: TGCGCCAGCAGCAAGACGGGATTGGATGGCTACACCTTC.

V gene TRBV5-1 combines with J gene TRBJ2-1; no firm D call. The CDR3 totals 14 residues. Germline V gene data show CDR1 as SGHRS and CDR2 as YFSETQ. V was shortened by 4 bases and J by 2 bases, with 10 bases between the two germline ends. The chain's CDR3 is CASSPTPPYNEQFF. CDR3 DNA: TGCGCCAGCAGCCCTACCCCACCCTACAATGAGCAGTTCTTC.

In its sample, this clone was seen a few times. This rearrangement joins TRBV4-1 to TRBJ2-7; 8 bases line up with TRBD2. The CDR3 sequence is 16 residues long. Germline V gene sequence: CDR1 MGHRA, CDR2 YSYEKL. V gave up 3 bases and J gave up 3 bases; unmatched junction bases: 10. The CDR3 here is CASSQNGRDGYYEQYF. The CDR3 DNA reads TGCGCCAGCAGCCAGAACGGGAGGGATGGGTACTACGAGCAGTACTTC.

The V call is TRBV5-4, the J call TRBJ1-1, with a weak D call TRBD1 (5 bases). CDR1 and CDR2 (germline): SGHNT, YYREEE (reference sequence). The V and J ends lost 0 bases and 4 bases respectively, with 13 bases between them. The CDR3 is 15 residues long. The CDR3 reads CASSLVQAWGTEAFF. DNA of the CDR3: TGTGCCAGCAGCTTGGTACAGGCTTGGGGCACTGAAGCTTTCTTT.

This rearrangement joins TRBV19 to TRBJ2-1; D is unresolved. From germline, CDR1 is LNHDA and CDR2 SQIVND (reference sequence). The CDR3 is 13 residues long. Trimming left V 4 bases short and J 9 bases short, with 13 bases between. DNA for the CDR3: TGTGCCAGTAGTACGACTTCGGCGAGTGAGCAGTTCTTC. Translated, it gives CASSTTSASEQFF. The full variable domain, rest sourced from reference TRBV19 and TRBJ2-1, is DGGITQSPKYLFRKEGQNVTLSCEQNLNHDAMYWYRQDPGQGLRLIYYSQIVNDFQKGDIAEGYSVSREKKESFPLTVTSAQKNPTAFYLCASSTTSASEQFFGPGTRLTVL.

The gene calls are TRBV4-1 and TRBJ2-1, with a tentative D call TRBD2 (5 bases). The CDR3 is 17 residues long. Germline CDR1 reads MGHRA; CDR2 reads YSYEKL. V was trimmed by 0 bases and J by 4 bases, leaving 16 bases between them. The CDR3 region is CASSQDRATAEYNEQFF. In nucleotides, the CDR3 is TGCGCCAGCAGCCAAGATAGGGCAACAGCGGAATACAATGAGCAGTTCTTC.

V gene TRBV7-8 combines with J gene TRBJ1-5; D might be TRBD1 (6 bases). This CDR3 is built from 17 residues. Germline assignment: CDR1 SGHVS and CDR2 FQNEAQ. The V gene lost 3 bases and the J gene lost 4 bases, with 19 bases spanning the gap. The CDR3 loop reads CASSLRTDASSNQPQHF. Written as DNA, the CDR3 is TGTGCCAGCAGCTTGCGGACAGACGCTTCCTCGAATCAGCCCCAGCATTTT.

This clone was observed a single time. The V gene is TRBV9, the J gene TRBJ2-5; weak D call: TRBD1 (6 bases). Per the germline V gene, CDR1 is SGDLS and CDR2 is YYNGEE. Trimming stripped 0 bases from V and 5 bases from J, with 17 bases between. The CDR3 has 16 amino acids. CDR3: CASSVDSGALGETQYF. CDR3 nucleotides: TGTGCCAGCAGCGTAGATTCAGGGGCGTTAGGGGAGACCCAGTACTTC.

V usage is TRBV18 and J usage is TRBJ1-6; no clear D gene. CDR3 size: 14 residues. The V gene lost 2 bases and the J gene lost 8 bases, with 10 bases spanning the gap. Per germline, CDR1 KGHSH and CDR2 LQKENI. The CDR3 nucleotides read TGTGCCAGCTCACCAACGGCCACAGATTCACCCCTCCACTTT. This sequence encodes CASSPTATDSPLHF.

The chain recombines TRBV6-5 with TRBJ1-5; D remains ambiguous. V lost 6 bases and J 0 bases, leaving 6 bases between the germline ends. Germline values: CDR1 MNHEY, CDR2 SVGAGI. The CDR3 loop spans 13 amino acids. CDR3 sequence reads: CASRLYSNQPQHF. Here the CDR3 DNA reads TGTGCCAGCAGGCTATATAGCAATCAGCCCCAGCATTTT.

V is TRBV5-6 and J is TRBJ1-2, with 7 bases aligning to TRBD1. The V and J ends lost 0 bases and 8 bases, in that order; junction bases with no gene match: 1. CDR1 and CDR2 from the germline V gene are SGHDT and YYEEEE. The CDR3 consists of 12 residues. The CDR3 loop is CASSLAGGGYTF. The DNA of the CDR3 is TGTGCCAGCAGCTTGGCAGGGGGAGGCTACACCTTC.

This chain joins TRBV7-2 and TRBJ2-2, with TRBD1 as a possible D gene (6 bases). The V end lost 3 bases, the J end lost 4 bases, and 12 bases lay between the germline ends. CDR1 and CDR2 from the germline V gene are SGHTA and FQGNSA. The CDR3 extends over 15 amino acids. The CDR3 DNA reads TGTGCCAGCAGCTTGGACAGTTCTAGCACCGGGGAGCTGTTTTTT. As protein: CASSLDSSSTGELFF.

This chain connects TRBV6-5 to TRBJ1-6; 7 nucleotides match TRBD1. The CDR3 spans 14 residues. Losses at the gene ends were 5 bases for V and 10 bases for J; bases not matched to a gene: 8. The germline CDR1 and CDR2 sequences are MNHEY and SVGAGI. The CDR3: CASSPTGPRSPLHF. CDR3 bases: TGTGCCAGCAGTCCGACAGGGCCCCGCTCACCCCTCCACTTT.

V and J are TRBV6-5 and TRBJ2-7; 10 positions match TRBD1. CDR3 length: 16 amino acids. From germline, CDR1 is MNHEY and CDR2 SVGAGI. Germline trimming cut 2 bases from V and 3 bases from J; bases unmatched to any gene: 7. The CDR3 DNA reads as TGTGCCAGCAGTTACAACCGGGACAGGGGCTTCTACGAGCAGTACTTC. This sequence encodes CASSYNRDRGFYEQYF.

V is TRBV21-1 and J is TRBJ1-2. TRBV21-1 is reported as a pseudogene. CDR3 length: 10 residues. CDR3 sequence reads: CASGPNGYTF. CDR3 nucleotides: TGTGCCAGCGGTCCTAATGGCTACACCTTC.

DNA for the CDR3: TGTGCCAGCAGTGGCGGGGGCAACATTCAGTACTTC. This codes for CASSGGGNIQYF. The V gene is TRBV6-4, the J gene TRBJ2-4; the D gene is possibly TRBD2 (7 bases). V was clipped by 4 bases and J by 7 bases, with 8 bases between them. Looked up from germline, CDR1 is MRHNA and CDR2 is SNTAGT. The CDR3 spans 12 residues.